Following are 28 T cell receptor beta chains from one sample sequenced in a study of CD8 T cells in ankylosing spondylitis. General observations from the study: Blood from ankylosing spondylitis patients appeared to carry a characteristic roughly 8-variant TCR beta motif.

No antigen is known for these receptors. In TCRdb, the 5' RACE reads were re-called with MiXCR into one record per CDR3 protein. This table holds fewer than 750,000 distinct CDR3 sequences, roughly 19% found once. Sequences were obtained from blood, either unsorted or a sorted T cell fraction (not recorded which). These receptors all come from a male donor with ankylosing spondylitis.

The V call is TRBV21-1, the J call TRBJ2-1; TRBD2 is taken as the D call from the table, unchecked against the DNA. TRBV21-1 is reported as a pseudogene. The CDR3 contains 15 residues. The CDR3 loop is CASSNPRGLDNEQFF. DNA for the CDR3: TGTGCCAGCAGCAACCCCCGGGGACTAGACAATGAGCAGTTCTTC.

This clonotype came up many times. At one boundary the junction diverges from the germline segment, which might be a read error. The CDR3 DNA reads TGTGCCAGCAGTTTAGGGACAGGACAAGAGACCCAGTACTTC. Its protein is CASSLGTGQETQYF. This chain connects TRBV7-9 to TRBJ2-5; 8 nucleotides align to TRBD1. This CDR3 is built from 14 residues. Germline CDR1 SEHNR, CDR2 FQNEAQ (reference sequence).

This clonotype was recorded many times. This chain connects TRBV10-3 to TRBJ2-2; 11 bases line up with TRBD1. The V gene end was trimmed by 3 bases and the J gene end by 6 bases; junction bases not matched to a gene: 6. The CDR3 contains 16 residues. The germline V gene encodes CDR1 ENHRY and CDR2 SYGVKD. CDR3 loop: CAISDPGQGAAGELFF. The CDR3 coding sequence is TGTGCCATCAGTGACCCCGGACAGGGGGCGGCCGGGGAGCTGTTTTTT.

The chain has TRBV12-3 or TRBV12-4 and TRBJ1-1; possibly TRBD1 for D (6 bases). Trimming pared 4 bases from V and 8 bases from J, leaving 11 bases between. The CDR3 totals 12 residues. CDR3: CASSYEGQEAFF. As DNA, the CDR3 is TGTGCCAGCAGTTACGAGGGACAAGAAGCTTTCTTT.

This chain uses TRBV25-1 with TRBJ2-1; D may be TRBD2 (5 bases). V lost 6 bases to trimming and J lost 2 bases, with 11 bases between them. The CDR3 is 14 residues long. Per germline, CDR1 MGHDK and CDR2 SYGVNS. CDR3 sequence (DNA): TGTGCCAGCAGCGAGAGGGAGACCTACAATGAGCAGTTCTTC. It codes for CASSERETYNEQFF.

V gene TRBV29-1 combines with J gene TRBJ2-7; possibly TRBD2 for D (5 bases). Germline V gives CDR1 SQVTM, CDR2 ANQGSEA. Trimming removed 1 base from V and 5 bases from J, with 12 bases in between. There are 13 residues in the CDR3. The chain's CDR3 is CSVEGFAGDEQYF. As DNA, the CDR3 is TGCAGCGTTGAAGGCTTTGCCGGGGACGAGCAGTACTTC.

The rearrangement links TRBV12-3 or TRBV12-4 to TRBJ2-1; 11 nucleotides match TRBD2. The CDR3 covers 14 residues. Trimming cost V 1 base and J 11 bases; bases outside gene matches: 4. Written as DNA, the CDR3 is TGTGCCAGCAGTTTAGGTCTAGCGGGAGGCAAGCAGTTCTTC. Translation: CASSLGLAGGKQFF.

The chain employs TRBV4-1 and TRBJ1-4; D is unclear. CDR1 is MGHRA and CDR2 is YSYEKL in the germline V gene. The V gene lost 2 bases and the J gene lost 7 bases, with 8 bases spanning the gap. This CDR3 spans 13 amino acids. CDR3 region: CASSQSLGEKLFF. The CDR3 coding sequence is TGCGCCAGCAGCCAATCTCTTGGTGAAAAACTGTTTTTT.

The gene calls are TRBV12-3 or TRBV12-4 and TRBJ1-2; TRBD1 might be the D (5 bases). Deletions cut 6 bases from V and 8 bases from J, with 10 bases between. CDR3 length: 11 amino acids. The CDR3 spells CASRGEEGYTF. CDR3 DNA: TGTGCCAGCAGGGGGGAGGAAGGCTACACCTTC.

This clonotype was observed many times. The chain is built from TRBV12-3 or TRBV12-4 and TRBJ2-7; no clear D gene. The CDR3 is made up of 12 amino acids. Trimming left V 3 bases short and J 4 bases short, with 7 bases between. CDR3 region: CASSFLGYEQYF. CDR3 nucleotides: TGTGCCAGCAGTTTTTTGGGGTACGAGCAGTACTTC.

This clonotype was seen ten or more times. The genes are TRBV29-1 and TRBJ2-1; 10 nucleotides match TRBD2. Germline loops: CDR1 SQVTM, CDR2 ANQGSEA. The CDR3 extends over 14 amino acids. V lost 7 bases, J lost 7 bases, and 10 bases stayed unmatched. The CDR3 coding sequence is TGCAGCGCCTTCCTAGCGGGAGCGGGGAATGAGCAGTTCTTC. It is translated as CSAFLAGAGNEQFF.

The chain employs TRBV20-1 and TRBJ1-5; D gene unclear. The CDR3 is 12 residues long. The germline V and J ends were trimmed by 3 bases and 5 bases, with 8 bases remaining between them. Per the germline V gene, CDR1 is DFQATT and CDR2 is SNEGSKA (reference sequence). The CDR3 is CSASAVDQPQHF. CDR3 in DNA: TGCAGTGCTAGTGCAGTCGATCAGCCCCAGCATTTT.

CDR3 DNA: TGTGCCAGCAGTCGCGGCGGTGCAGGGGTCACAGATACGCAGTATTTT. Protein: CASSRGGAGVTDTQYF. The V call is TRBV25-1, the J call TRBJ2-3, with a weak D call TRBD1 (6 bases). Germline V lookup: CDR1 MGHDK, CDR2 SYGVNS. This CDR3 comprises 16 residues. V shed 5 bases and J shed 2 bases, with 17 bases lying between them.

V is TRBV7-6 and J is TRBJ2-1; 11 bases align to TRBD2. The V gene's germline CDR1 is SGHVS and CDR2 FNYEAQ. V lost 3 bases and J lost 0; bases outside the gene matches: 4. The CDR3 is 17 residues long. The CDR3 DNA reads as TGTGCCAGCAGCTTTTCGACTAGCGGGGTCTCCTACAATGAGCAGTTCTTC. Its translation: CASSFSTSGVSYNEQFF.

This rearrangement joins TRBV28 to TRBJ2-5; D not resolved. Trimming pared 4 bases from V and 1 base from J, leaving 13 bases between. The length of the CDR3 is 15 residues. Germline V gene lookup returns CDR1 MDHEN and CDR2 SYDVKM. In nucleotides, the CDR3 is TGTGCCAGCAGTTCCAACTACATAGCCCAAGAGACCCAGTACTTC. This sequence encodes CASSSNYIAQETQYF.

The rearrangement joins TRBV28 to TRBJ2-3; TRBD1 matches 9 bases. This CDR3 has 14 residues. Looked up from germline, CDR1 is MDHEN and CDR2 is SYDVKM. Losses at the gene ends were 7 bases for V and 3 bases for J; bases not matched to a gene: 5. DNA of the CDR3: TGTGCCAGCAATAGGGACAGGGCGACAGATACGCAGTATTTT. Translated: CASNRDRATDTQYF.

In this sample, this clonotype turned up a few times. This chain links TRBV20-1 with TRBJ2-3; TRBD2 agrees at 13 bases. From germline, CDR1 is DFQATT and CDR2 SNEGSKA (reference sequence). V gave up 4 bases and J gave up 5 bases; unmatched junction bases: 3. This CDR3 has 14 residues. CDR3 nucleotide sequence: TGCAGTGCTACCGGACTAGCGGGAGTAGATACGCAGTATTTT. Translated: CSATGLAGVDTQYF.

This chain links TRBV6-2 or TRBV6-3 with TRBJ2-7, with D possibly being TRBD1 (6 bases). In germline, CDR1 is MNHEY, CDR2 SVGEGT. The length of the CDR3 is 15 residues. With 7 bases removed from V and 4 bases from J, the gap between germline ends came to 20 bases. CDR3 nucleotides: TGTGCCAGCACCCACGGATCGGGCGGACAGTACGAGCAGTACTTC. Protein sequence: CASTHGSGGQYEQYF.

This clonotype was picked up many times. The V and J genes are TRBV12-3 or TRBV12-4 and TRBJ1-3; D not certain. The V and J ends lost 6 bases and 0 bases respectively, with 6 bases between them. The CDR3 contains 13 residues. The DNA of the CDR3 is TGTGCCAGCAGCTTCGCCTCTGGAAACACCATATATTTT. Translating gives CASSFASGNTIYF.

The chain is built from TRBV20-1 and TRBJ2-7; 8 nucleotides match TRBD1. This CDR3 is 15 amino acids long. Germline trimming cut 1 base from V and 2 bases from J; bases unmatched to any gene: 7. Germline assignment: CDR1 DFQATT and CDR2 SNEGSKA (reference sequence). The CDR3 loop is CSARGPGGRTYEQYF. DNA of the CDR3: TGCAGTGCTAGAGGTCCAGGGGGCCGAACCTACGAGCAGTACTTC.

The gene calls are TRBV5-4 and TRBJ2-3; D is possibly TRBD1 or TRBD2 (6 bases each). Per the germline V gene, CDR1 is SGHNT and CDR2 is YYREEE (reference sequence). Trimming removed 4 bases at V and 2 bases at J, with 20 bases between. The CDR3 totals 17 residues. The CDR3 DNA is TGTGCCAGCAGCCCTCCGGGACGGGGGCCTAACACAGATACGCAGTATTTT. This codes for CASSPPGRGPNTDTQYF.

The chain uses TRBV4-2 and TRBJ2-7; 9 nucleotides line up with TRBD2. The J segment lost 7 bases and the V segment lost 3 bases, leaving 13 bases of the junction unmatched. Looked up from germline, CDR1 is LGHNA and CDR2 is YNFKEQ. The length of the CDR3 is 16 residues. The CDR3 bases are TGTGCCAGCAGCCACTCCGGGACTAGCACTCTTCGGGAGCAGTACTTC. Its translation: CASSHSGTSTLREQYF.

The chain employs TRBV5-5 and TRBJ1-2; unclear D gene. This CDR3 region has 13 residues. V shed 4 bases and J shed 8 bases, with 15 bases lying between them. Germline-derived CDR1 and CDR2 are SGHKS and YYEKEE (reference sequence). The CDR3 reads CASSPAVTSGYTF. In DNA form, the CDR3 reads TGTGCCAGCAGCCCGGCGGTGACCTCGGGCTACACCTTC.

The chain employs TRBV25-1 and TRBJ2-2, with 9 bases that match TRBD1. Germline V gene lookup returns CDR1 MGHDK and CDR2 SYGVNS. This CDR3 is 15 amino acids long. The ends lost 6 bases at V and 7 bases at J; junction bases unmatched: 9. The CDR3 sequence is CASSSGTGRSGELFF. The CDR3 DNA reads as TGTGCCAGCAGCTCTGGGACAGGGCGGAGCGGGGAGCTGTTTTTT.

CDR3 nucleotide sequence: TGTGCCAGCAGCCCAACAGATGGAGAGCAGCCCCAGCATTTT. This translates into CASSPTDGEQPQHF. The rearrangement uses TRBV7-8 and TRBJ1-5; D is ambiguous. Germline CDR1 is SGHVS and CDR2 is FQNEAQ. The length of the CDR3 is 14 residues. V shed 5 bases and J shed 7 bases, with 15 bases lying between them.

V and J are TRBV4-2 and TRBJ2-2; 11 nucleotides line up with TRBD1. CDR1 LGHNA and CDR2 YNFKEQ come from the germline V gene. This CDR3 has 16 residues. The ends lost 6 bases at V and 0 bases at J; junction bases unmatched: 3. The CDR3 protein is CASRPDRGPNTGELFF. CDR3 DNA sequence: TGTGCCAGCAGACCGGACAGGGGGCCGAACACCGGGGAGCTGTTTTTT.

J is TRBJ2-1 and V is TRBV29-1; 10 nucleotides agree with TRBD2. Germline V gene sequence: CDR1 SQVTM, CDR2 ANQGSEA. Trimming took 7 bases from V and 10 from J; bases not matched to a gene: 10. The CDR3 loop spans 13 amino acids. CDR3 sequence: CSAILAGAPEQFF. Here the CDR3 DNA reads TGCAGCGCCATTCTAGCGGGAGCCCCAGAGCAGTTCTTC.

This clonotype was detected a few times. This rearrangement joins TRBV9 to TRBJ1-1; D is uncertain. V shed 1 base and J shed 3 bases, with 7 bases lying between them. Per the germline V gene, CDR1 is SGDLS and CDR2 is YYNGEE. The CDR3 runs to 13 residues. The CDR3 sequence is CASSVRVYTEAFF. The CDR3 region has the DNA TGTGCCAGCAGCGTACGGGTTTACACTGAAGCTTTCTTT.